The 32 T cell receptor beta chains below come from one sample, sequenced in a study of CD8+CD57+ T cells in acquired aplastic anemia (dated by TCRdb to 2017 to 2018). Data came from an Illumina HiSeq 2000. Genomic DNA was used as template for profiling of TCR beta VDJ combinations and CDR3 sequences. The public sequencing data were trimmed at Q25 with fastp and processed into clonotypes with MiXCR by TCRdb, which kept only in-frame beta chains. Each record represents a unique CDR3 protein, reported with the most common genes and DNA among its rows. A total of under 200,000 distinct CDR3 sequences appear in this sample, roughly 50% of them only once. The ten largest make up more than 1.5% of the sample. The patients picked for sequencing were ones in whom flow cytometry had shown an expansion of CD8+CD57+ cells. Sample: sorted CD4+, CD8+, or CD8+CD57+ T cells (not recorded which) from PBMCs. The receptors derive from a human donor with aplastic anemia.

Ten or more counts support this clonotype. This rearrangement joins TRBV2 to TRBJ2-3, with a tentative D call TRBD2 (6 bases). The V gene's germline CDR1 is SNHLY and CDR2 FYNNEI. The CDR3 loop spans 17 amino acids. V lost 1 base to trimming and J lost 2 bases, with 16 bases between them. This CDR3 is CASSEGVGGMNTDTQYF. CDR3 DNA: TGTGCCAGCAGTGAAGGGGTCGGCGGGATGAACACAGATACGCAGTATTTT. Combining the CDR3 with reference TRBV2 and TRBJ2-3 gives the whole variable domain EPEVTQTPSHQVTQMGQEVILRCVPISNHLYFYWYRQILGQKVEFLVSFYNNEISEKSEIFDDQFSVERPDGSNFTLKIRSTKLEDSAMYFCASSEGVGGMNTDTQYFGPGTRLTVL.

This chain connects TRBV24-1 to TRBJ2-1, with TRBD2 as a possible D gene (6 bases). The ends were cut back, 2 bases at V and 0 bases at J, with 10 bases in the middle. The germline V gene encodes CDR1 KGHDR and CDR2 SFDVKD. This CDR3 comprises 16 residues. The CDR3 DNA reads as TGTGCCACCAGTGATTGGACTACCAGCTCCTACAATGAGCAGTTCTTC. Translated: CATSDWTTSSYNEQFF.

The V call is TRBV12-3 or TRBV12-4, the J call TRBJ1-5; 7 positions match TRBD1. V was clipped by 8 bases and J by 7 bases; unmatched bases: 17. The CDR3 contains 16 residues. The CDR3 is CASRKGGAGQRQPQHF. DNA for the CDR3: TGTGCCAGCCGGAAAGGGGGCGCCGGGCAAAGGCAGCCCCAGCATTTT.

In the case of this clonotype: This sequence may be a read error, since a much larger clone differs from it by one base. The missing conserved phenylalanine or tryptophan at the end of this CDR3 makes a read error likely. The genes are TRBV7-2 and TRBJ2-1; a possible D gene is TRBD2 (7 bases). The germline V gene has CDR1 SGHTA and CDR2 FQGNSA. The CDR3 consists of 17 residues. V lost 1 base to trimming and J lost 2 bases, with 15 bases between them. The CDR3 region is CASSLGVGGGPYNEQFL. The CDR3 DNA reads as TGTGCCAGCAGCTTAGGGGTTGGCGGGGGCCCCTACAATGAGCAGTTCCTC.

This clonotype was observed a few times. This sequence joins TRBV12-3 or TRBV12-4 and TRBJ2-1; 10 bases line up with TRBD2. The CDR3 length is 17 residues. The V gene end was trimmed by 3 bases and the J gene end by 4 bases; junction bases not matched to a gene: 9. The CDR3 bases are TGTGCCAGCAGTTTCTCTAGCGGGGGCTTCTATTACAATGAGCAGTTCTTC. This encodes CASSFSSGGFYYNEQFF.

The chain links TRBV19 to TRBJ1-4; TRBD1 matches at 10 bases. CDR1 is LNHDA and CDR2 is SQIVND in the germline V gene (reference sequence). With 5 bases clipped from V and 4 bases from J, the junction kept 4 bases outside the gene matches. This CDR3 contains 15 residues. The CDR3 region has the DNA TGTGCCAGTAGTCGACAGGGGGCAATTAATGAAAAACTGTTTTTT. This codes for CASSRQGAINEKLFF.

This clonotype appeared a single time. Since no conserved phenylalanine or tryptophan closes the CDR3, a read error is the likely cause. The chain recombines TRBV7-2 with TRBJ1-1; D is unclear. The germline gives CDR1 SGHTA, CDR2 FQGNSA. CDR3 length: 16 residues. V lost 5 bases, J lost 4 bases, and 20 bases lay in between. The CDR3 coding sequence is TGTGCCAGCAGCGATCGGGGAAAGGGCTTGGGCACTGAAGCTTTCTCT. The encoded protein is CASSDRGKGLGTEAFS.

This clonotype was detected many times. The V call is TRBV19, the J call TRBJ2-1; D gene unclear. The CDR3 contains 11 residues. Deletions cut 4 bases from V and 2 bases from J, with 0 bases between. Germline V gives CDR1 LNHDA, CDR2 SQIVND (reference sequence). CDR3 sequence reads: CASSTYNEQFF. DNA of the CDR3: TGTGCCAGTAGTACCTACAATGAGCAGTTCTTC.

This chain uses TRBV29-1 with TRBJ1-2; unclear D gene. The CDR3 extends over 11 amino acids. Germline values: CDR1 SQVTM, CDR2 ANQGSEA. V dropped 3 bases and J dropped 4 bases, with 6 bases sitting between them. The CDR3 bases are TGCAGCGTTGATAGGTCCTATGGCTACACCTTC. Amino acid sequence: CSVDRSYGYTF.

This clonotype was counted at least ten times. J is TRBJ2-3 and V is TRBV15, with TRBD2 matching over 8 bases. There are 16 residues in the CDR3. The junction had 4 bases not matched to a gene; V was cut back by 2 bases and J by 0 bases. Germline V gene sequence: CDR1 LNHNV, CDR2 YYDKDF (reference sequence). In DNA, the CDR3 is TGTGCCACCAGCAGACTTAGCGGGATAAGCACAGATACGCAGTATTTT. This gives the protein CATSRLSGISTDTQYF.

Regarding this clonotype: This could be a read error, since a much larger clone is one nucleotide away. V usage is TRBV9 and J usage is TRBJ1-4; 9 bases agree with TRBD1. This CDR3 spans 16 amino acids. Germline assignment: CDR1 SGDLS and CDR2 YYNGEE. DNA for the CDR3: TGTGCCAGCAGCGTGGGGACAGGGTTAACTAGTGAAAAACTGTTTTTT. It specifies CASSVGTGLTSEKLFF.

V is TRBV7-9 and J is TRBJ1-3, with a weak D call TRBD1 (6 bases). V shed 8 bases and J shed 8 bases, with 16 bases lying between them. CDR3 length: 13 amino acids. Germline V gene lookup returns CDR1 SEHNR and CDR2 FQNEAQ (reference sequence). CDR3 in DNA: TGTGCCAGCCAAACAGGGTCGAAGGACACCATATATTTT. As protein: CASQTGSKDTIYF.

The gene calls are TRBV11-1 and TRBJ2-6; D gene ambiguous. V was cut by 1 base and J by 2 bases, with 9 bases left in between. Germline assignment: CDR1 SGHAT and CDR2 FQDESV (reference sequence). There are 16 residues in the CDR3. The CDR3 DNA sequence: TGTGCCAGCAGCTTAGTAGAGGTACCTGGGGCCAACGTCCTGACTTTC. Its translation: CASSLVEVPGANVLTF. Supplemented by reference TRBV11-1 and TRBJ2-6, the full variable domain reads EAEVAQSPRYKITEKSQAVAFWCDPISGHATLYWYRQILGQGPELLVQFQDESVVDDSQLPKDRFSAERLKGVDSTLKIQPAELGDSAMYLCASSLVEVPGANVLTFGAGSRLTVL.

This chain joins TRBV7-3 and TRBJ2-1; 9 bases map to TRBD2. Germline V gene data show CDR1 as SGHTA and CDR2 as FQGTGA. This CDR3 has 15 residues. The V segment lost 4 bases and the J segment 3 bases; nucleotides outside the gene matches: 4. CDR3 DNA: TGTGCCAGCAGCTCGACTAGCGGATTCTACAATGAGCAGTTCTTC. This translates into CASSSTSGFYNEQFF.

Remarks on this clonotype: At one of its ends the junction is not consistent with the germline gene, which may arise from a read error. J is TRBJ1-1 and V is TRBV20-1; D possibly corresponds to TRBD1 (5 bases). Germline CDR1 and CDR2: DFQATT and SNEGSKA (reference sequence). The CDR3 length is 13 residues. The chain's CDR3 is CSARKGYDTEASF. The CDR3 DNA follows: TGCAGTGCTCGAAAGGGGTACGACACTGAAGCTTCCTTT.

This clonotype was detected only once. The chain has TRBV10-3 and TRBJ2-2; 14 bases align to TRBD2. The germline V gene encodes CDR1 ENHRY and CDR2 SYGVKD. The CDR3 spans 15 residues. The V gene end was trimmed by 10 bases and the J gene end by 0 bases; junction bases not matched to a gene: 1. CDR3 DNA: TGTGCCACGACTAGCGGGGGGGCGAACACCGGGGAGCTGTTTTTT. It encodes CATTSGGANTGELFF.

Remarks on this clonotype: A read error may produce the germline difference seen at one junction end. This chain joins TRBV12-3 or TRBV12-4 and TRBJ2-2, with D unresolved. This CDR3 has 12 residues. In DNA form, the CDR3 reads TGTGCCAGCAGCTTAGTGGGCGGGGAGCTGTTTTTT. Translating it yields CASSLVGGELFF.

This clonotype was counted ten times or more. The chain carries TRBV12-3 or TRBV12-4 and TRBJ1-6; the D is unclear. CDR3 length: 14 residues. V dropped 6 bases and J dropped 5 bases, with 11 bases sitting between them. The CDR3, as DNA: TGTGCCAGCAGAAAAGGGCCTAATAATTCACCCCTCCACTTT. Translation: CASRKGPNNSPLHF.

This clonotype has at least ten counts. This chain joins TRBV6-4 and TRBJ2-3, with TRBD2 identical over 8 bases. In germline, CDR1 is MRHNA, CDR2 SNTAGT. V lost 5 bases, J lost 14 bases, and 6 bases stayed unmatched. This CDR3 region has 11 residues. CDR3 sequence reads: CASSSGLGVYF. The CDR3 DNA reads TGTGCCAGCAGTTCGGGACTAGGAGTGTATTTT.

The chain links TRBV11-1 to TRBJ2-3; 15 bases are a match to TRBD2. Germline CDR1 SGHAT, CDR2 FQDESV (reference sequence). Losses at the gene ends were 5 bases for V and 4 bases for J; bases not matched to a gene: 4. The CDR3 is 16 residues long. The CDR3 here is CASSMGTSGRPDTQYF. The CDR3 nucleotides read TGTGCCAGCAGCATGGGGACTAGCGGGAGGCCAGATACGCAGTATTTT.

The chain carries TRBV5-1 and TRBJ1-6; D perhaps matches TRBD1 (5 bases). Per germline, CDR1 SGHRS and CDR2 YFSETQ. The CDR3 is 14 residues long. With 4 bases removed from V and 13 bases from J, the gap between germline ends came to 18 bases. This CDR3 is CASSPQDTGSPLHF. CDR3 DNA sequence: TGCGCCAGCAGCCCGCAGGACACGGGGTCCCCCCTCCACTTT.

This rearrangement joins TRBV25-1 to TRBJ2-7; 8 bases fit TRBD1. Germline V gene data show CDR1 as MGHDK and CDR2 as SYGVNS. V shed 9 bases, J shed 3 bases, and the junction held 10 bases outside the gene matches. The CDR3 totals 14 residues. CDR3 amino acids: CASKSQGAVYEQYF. The CDR3 DNA sequence: TGTGCCAGTAAAAGCCAGGGGGCAGTCTACGAGCAGTACTTC.

This clonotype was counted ten times or more. The V and J genes are TRBV19 and TRBJ2-3; D ambiguous. The germline gives CDR1 LNHDA, CDR2 SQIVND (reference sequence). With 2 bases removed from V and 0 bases from J, the gap between germline ends came to 9 bases. The CDR3 has 15 amino acids. CDR3 coding DNA: TGTGCCAGTAGTATAAAAGGGTGGAGCACAGATACGCAGTATTTT. Translation gives CASSIKGWSTDTQYF.

The chain combines TRBV7-9 with TRBJ2-7, with 7 bases fitting TRBD1. Trimming at V came to 3 bases and at J to 2 bases, leaving 1 base not matched to a gene. Looked up from germline, CDR1 is SEHNR and CDR2 is FQNEAQ (reference sequence). The length of the CDR3 is 13 residues. The DNA of the CDR3 is TGTGCCAGCAGCTTCGGGACAGCCTACGAGCAGTACTTC. Translated: CASSFGTAYEQYF. Full variable domain (remainder filled in from reference TRBV7-9 and TRBJ2-7): DTGVSQNPRHKITKRGQNVTFRCDPISEHNRLYWYRQTLGQGPEFLTYFQNEAQLEKSRLLSDRFSAERPKGSFSTLEIQRTEQGDSAMYLCASSFGTAYEQYFGPGTRLTVT.

This clonotype was counted at least ten times. V usage is TRBV7-2 and J usage is TRBJ2-3; the match to TRBD2 covers 8 bases. In germline, CDR1 is SGHTA, CDR2 FQGNSA. V was pared by 5 bases and J by 6 bases, with 4 bases of the junction left unmatched. The CDR3 is made up of 13 amino acids. In DNA, the CDR3 is TGTGCCAGCAGCAGCCGACTAGCGGATACGCAGTATTTT. Its translation is CASSSRLADTQYF.

The chain carries TRBV19 and TRBJ2-5; TRBD2 aligns across 14 bases. V was clipped by 6 bases and J by 3 bases; unmatched bases: 12. The CDR3 runs 18 residues. CDR1 and CDR2 (germline): LNHDA, SQIVND (reference sequence). The DNA for the CDR3 is TGTGCCAGTAGAGGGGCGACTAGCGGGAGGGCCTTAGAAGAGACCCAGTACTTC. Protein sequence: CASRGATSGRALEETQYF.

This clonotype came up many times. This chain links TRBV5-1 with TRBJ2-3; D is unclear. Trimming pared 0 bases from V and 5 bases from J, leaving 13 bases between. This CDR3 region has 15 residues. Germline loops: CDR1 SGHRS, CDR2 YFSETQ. The CDR3 sequence: CASSLVGQAEDTQYF. The DNA of the CDR3 is TGCGCCAGCAGCTTGGTAGGGCAGGCCGAAGATACGCAGTATTTT.

This clonotype was counted a single time. A clone one base away is much larger, so this may be a read error. This CDR3 is CASTSVGAETQYF. In DNA form, the CDR3 reads TGTGCCAGCACCTCCGTTGGGGCCGAGACCCAGTACTTC. The chain carries TRBV3-1 and TRBJ2-5; the D gene is possibly TRBD1 (5 bases). With 7 bases removed from V and 5 bases from J, the gap between germline ends came to 14 bases. This CDR3 has 13 amino acids. Germline loops: CDR1 LGHDT, CDR2 YNNKEL (reference sequence).

This clonotype was counted at least ten times. The rearrangement joins TRBV12-3 or TRBV12-4 to TRBJ2-3; tentatively, D is TRBD2 (6 bases). The CDR3 spans 13 residues. Trimming shortened V by 9 bases and J by 2 bases, and 12 bases separated the two germline ends. The CDR3, as DNA: TGTGCCAGTGGGTGGGAGGCCACAGATACGCAGTATTTT. This translates into CASGWEATDTQYF.

The V call is TRBV10-2, the J call TRBJ2-3, with TRBD2 as a possible D gene (5 bases). The CDR3 is 14 residues long. The germline CDR1 and CDR2 sequences are WSHSY and SAAADI. Trimming removed 6 bases from V and 4 bases from J, with 14 bases in between. The chain's CDR3 is CASSPSGLSDTQYF. CDR3 in DNA: TGCGCCAGCAGCCCTTCAGGACTGTCAGATACGCAGTATTTT.

V gene TRBV15 combines with J gene TRBJ1-6; D gene uncertain. CDR1 is LNHNV and CDR2 is YYDKDF in the germline V gene (reference sequence). The ends were cut back, 0 bases at V and 7 bases at J, with 7 bases in the middle. The CDR3 is 14 amino acids. The chain's CDR3 is CATSRDAGNSPLHF. CDR3 nucleotides: TGTGCCACCAGCAGAGATGCGGGGAATTCACCCCTCCACTTT.

This clonotype was found once. V gene TRBV18 combines with J gene TRBJ2-7, with D perhaps TRBD1 (6 bases). V was cut by 5 bases and J by 2 bases, with 16 bases left in between. This CDR3 is built from 15 residues. Germline V lookup: CDR1 KGHSH, CDR2 LQKENI. CDR3 residues: CASSNTGNPTYEQYF. CDR3 in DNA: TGTGCCAGCTCAAACACAGGGAACCCTACCTACGAGCAGTACTTC. The full variable domain, completed using reference TRBV18 and TRBJ2-7, is NAGVMQNPRHLVRRRGQEARLRCSPMKGHSHVYWYRQLPEEGLKFMVYLQKENIIDESGMPKERFSAEFPKEGPSILRIQQVVRGDSAAYFCASSNTGNPTYEQYFGPGTRLTVT.